The 24 T cell receptor beta chains in this list originate from one sample, sequenced in a study of blood T cell repertoires in COVID-19. The method was immunoSEQ multiplex PCR; TCRdb's version includes in-frame clones alone and lacks a portion of them. This sample yields some 200,000 clones, of which roughly 85% are seen a single time; about a fifth belongs to the top ten. Sequencing input: peripheral blood. These receptors were obtained from a man between 60 and 75 years old with active or convalescent COVID-19.

V usage is TRBV6-5 and J usage is TRBJ2-3, with D possibly TRBD2 on 6 matching bases. Germline CDR1 reads MNHEY; CDR2 reads SVGAGI. The CDR3 totals 14 residues. V was clipped by 9 bases and J by 6 bases, with 19 bases between them. The CDR3 nucleotides are TGTGCCAGTCAAGCCGGGGCTGCGGGGGATACGCAGTATTTT. It translates to CASQAGAAGDTQYF.

The rearrangement uses TRBV6-6 and TRBJ2-7, with 8 bases matching TRBD1. The V gene end was trimmed by 7 bases and the J gene end by 6 bases; junction bases not matched to a gene: 5. CDR1 is MNHNY and CDR2 is SVGAGI in the germline V gene (reference sequence). The CDR3 sequence is 12 residues long. The CDR3: CASTRTGSEQYF. As DNA, the CDR3 is TGTGCCAGCACCAGGACAGGGAGCGAGCAGTACTTC.

V gene TRBV10-1 combines with J gene TRBJ2-3, with 7 bases lining up with TRBD2. Trimming at V came to 0 bases and at J to 6 bases, leaving 9 bases not matched to a gene. The V gene's germline CDR1 is WNHNN and CDR2 SYGVQD (reference sequence). The CDR3 extends over 16 amino acids. CDR3 sequence reads: CASSESSSGRPDTQYF. DNA for the CDR3: TGCGCCAGCAGTGAGTCGTCTAGCGGCCGACCCGATACGCAGTATTTT.

There are a few counts of this clone. The V and J genes are TRBV19 and TRBJ2-3; 11 nucleotides agree with TRBD2. This CDR3 has 15 amino acids. Germline-derived CDR1 and CDR2 are LNHDA and SQIVND (reference sequence). V shed 6 bases, J shed 1 base, and the junction held 3 bases outside the gene matches. The CDR3 protein is CASRLTSGGTDTQYF. The CDR3 DNA is TGTGCCAGTAGGCTGACTAGCGGGGGCACAGATACGCAGTATTTT.

This clone was seen a few times. The gene calls are TRBV5-1 and TRBJ1-6; possibly TRBD1 for D (5 bases). From germline, CDR1 is SGHRS and CDR2 YFSETQ. The CDR3 extends over 14 amino acids. Trimming removed 1 base at V and 6 bases at J, with 8 bases between. DNA for the CDR3: TGCGCCAGCAGCTTGCAGGGTGGTAATTCACCCCTCCACTTT. Translated: CASSLQGGNSPLHF. Full variable domain (remainder filled in from reference TRBV5-1 and TRBJ1-6): KAGVTQTPRYLIKTRGQQVTLSCSPISGHRSVSWYQQTPGQGLQFLFEYFSETQRNKGNFPGRFSGRQFSNSRSEMNVSTLELGDSALYLCASSLQGGNSPLHFGNGTRLTVT.

The chain is built from TRBV11-2 and TRBJ2-5; 7 bases are shared with TRBD1. Germline V gene lookup returns CDR1 SGHAT and CDR2 FQNNGV. The CDR3 has 15 residues. Losses at the gene ends were 9 bases for V and 0 bases for J; bases not matched to a gene: 10. CDR3 amino acids: CARGQGTVHQETQYF. In DNA form, the CDR3 reads TGTGCCAGGGGTCAAGGGACAGTCCACCAAGAGACCCAGTACTTC.

The chain has TRBV4-1 and TRBJ2-1; maybe TRBD2 (5 bases). CDR3 size: 15 residues. V lost 1 base and J 6 bases, leaving 13 bases between the germline ends. Germline values: CDR1 MGHRA, CDR2 YSYEKL. As DNA, the CDR3 is TGCGCCAGCAGCCAAGGCGGACTCCCCGTCAATGAGCAGTTCTTC. Protein product: CASSQGGLPVNEQFF.

J is TRBJ1-2 and V is TRBV5-1; 12 bases agree with TRBD1. CDR1 SGHRS and CDR2 YFSETQ come from the germline V gene. The CDR3 length is 15 residues. V gave up 3 bases and J gave up 2 bases; unmatched junction bases: 2. CDR3 in DNA: TGCGCCAGCAGCTCGGGACAGGGGGCAAACTATGGCTACACCTTC. Protein: CASSSGQGANYGYTF. Full variable domain (outside the CDR3, taken from reference TRBV5-1 and TRBJ1-2): KAGVTQTPRYLIKTRGQQVTLSCSPISGHRSVSWYQQTPGQGLQFLFEYFSETQRNKGNFPGRFSGRQFSNSRSEMNVSTLELGDSALYLCASSSGQGANYGYTFGSGTRLTVV.

V gene TRBV5-1 combines with J gene TRBJ2-1; 9 nucleotides align to TRBD2. Germline values: CDR1 SGHRS, CDR2 YFSETQ. After removal of 3 bases from V and 6 bases from J, the junction contained 7 bases not matched to a gene. This CDR3 spans 15 amino acids. The CDR3, as DNA: TGCGCCAGCAGCTCGCGGGGGGGCCTTCTCAATGAGCAGTTCTTC. Protein sequence: CASSSRGGLLNEQFF.

This clone appeared a few times. V is TRBV9 and J is TRBJ2-7, with 10 bases fitting TRBD1. In germline, CDR1 is SGDLS, CDR2 YYNGEE. The CDR3 covers 15 residues. V dropped 4 bases and J dropped 2; count of bases not matched to a gene: 6. The DNA for the CDR3 is TGTGCCAGCAGCCCCCGGGACAGGGGCGCCTACGAGCAGTACTTC. It is translated as CASSPRDRGAYEQYF. Supplemented by reference TRBV9 and TRBJ2-7, the full variable domain reads DSGVTQTPKHLITATGQRVTLRCSPRSGDLSVYWYQQSLDQGLQFLIQYYNGEERAKGNILERFSAQQFPDLHSELNLSSLELGDSALYFCASSPRDRGAYEQYFGPGTRLTVT.

The chain combines TRBV9 with TRBJ1-5; D may be TRBD1 (5 bases). The ends were cut back, 3 bases at V and 2 bases at J, with 12 bases in the middle. CDR3 length equals 15 residues. In germline, CDR1 is SGDLS, CDR2 YYNGEE. DNA of the CDR3: TGTGCCAGCAGCGCCGGGGGTTTTGGCAATCAGCCCCAGCATTTT. This translates into CASSAGGFGNQPQHF. Full variable domain (rest looked up from reference TRBV9 and TRBJ1-5): DSGVTQTPKHLITATGQRVTLRCSPRSGDLSVYWYQQSLDQGLQFLIQYYNGEERAKGNILERFSAQQFPDLHSELNLSSLELGDSALYFCASSAGGFGNQPQHFGDGTRLSIL.

In nucleotides, the CDR3 is TGCGCCAGCCGGGGGGAGGGCAATCAGCCCCAGCATTTT. Translation gives CASRGEGNQPQHF. The rearrangement joins TRBV5-1 to TRBJ1-5, with D maybe TRBD1 (5 bases). V was clipped by 7 bases and J by 2 bases, with 10 bases between them. The CDR3 is 13 residues long. Germline loops: CDR1 SGHRS, CDR2 YFSETQ. The entire variable domain, with the rest obtained from reference TRBV5-1 and TRBJ1-5, is as follows: KAGVTQTPRYLIKTRGQQVTLSCSPISGHRSVSWYQQTPGQGLQFLFEYFSETQRNKGNFPGRFSGRQFSNSRSEMNVSTLELGDSALYLCASRGEGNQPQHFGDGTRLSIL.

The V call is TRBV12-5, the J call TRBJ1-6; D call uncertain. The CDR3 contains 16 residues. Trimming took 5 bases from V and 2 from J, leaving 13 bases between them. Germline CDR1 and CDR2: LGHNT and FRNRAP. For the CDR3, the DNA is TGTGCTAGTGGTCTGACTCAAGGCGCCTATAATTCACCCCTCCACTTT. It yields the protein CASGLTQGAYNSPLHF.

About this clone itself: Germline and junction disagree at one end, which may indicate a read error. The chain employs TRBV18 and TRBJ1-6; D is unclear. This CDR3 has 15 residues. CDR1 and CDR2 from the germline V gene are KGHSH and LQKENI. CDR3 sequence reads: CANSPRPGENSPLHF. The DNA of the CDR3 is TGTGCCAACTCACCCCGGCCAGGCGAGAATTCACCCCTCCACTTT.

The CDR3 region has the DNA TGTGCCAGCAGCCAGGGACAGGGCTATAGCAATCAGCCCCAGCATTTT. It codes for CASSQGQGYSNQPQHF. J is TRBJ1-5 and V is TRBV6-2 or TRBV6-3, with 9 bases that match TRBD1. The CDR3 runs to 16 residues. The V gene's germline CDR1 is MNHEY and CDR2 SVGEGT. Trimming cost V 6 bases and J 0 bases; bases outside gene matches: 6.

The chain combines TRBV7-3 with TRBJ1-2; TRBD1 is a possible D gene (6 bases). The germline V and J ends were trimmed by 11 bases and 5 bases, with 9 bases remaining between them. From germline, CDR1 is SGHTA and CDR2 FQGTGA. This CDR3 spans 10 amino acids. CDR3 sequence reads: CARGGYGYTF. CDR3 DNA sequence: TGTGCCCGAGGGGGATATGGCTACACCTTC.

The chain is built from TRBV5-1 and TRBJ1-2, with 9 nucleotides matching TRBD1. The germline V gene encodes CDR1 SGHRS and CDR2 YFSETQ. The CDR3 is 14 amino acids. The V gene end was trimmed by 4 bases and the J gene end by 5 bases; junction bases not matched to a gene: 6. Here the CDR3 DNA reads TGCGCCAGCAGCCAAGGGACAGGGAGATATGGCTACACCTTC. Encoded protein: CASSQGTGRYGYTF.

This rearrangement joins TRBV3-1 (or the pseudogene TRBV3-2) to TRBJ2-7, with a possible D match to TRBD2 (7 bases). This CDR3 is built from 16 residues. V lost 4 bases and J 2 bases, leaving 18 bases between the germline ends. Germline CDR1 reads LGHDT; CDR2 reads YNNKEL (reference sequence). The CDR3 sequence is CASSLGGGGLTYEQYF. CDR3 DNA sequence: TGTGCCAGCAGCCTAGGAGGGGGGGGCCTTACCTACGAGCAGTACTTC.

The chain is built from TRBV6-5 and TRBJ1-2; D is undetermined. V was cut by 6 bases and J by 4 bases, with 15 bases left in between. Per germline, CDR1 MNHEY and CDR2 SVGAGI. The CDR3 is 14 amino acids. The CDR3 here is CASRLTRPGYGYTF. The CDR3 DNA follows: TGTGCCAGCAGACTCACTCGACCGGGCTATGGCTACACCTTC.

The chain recombines TRBV24-1 with TRBJ1-4; weak D call: TRBD1 (5 bases). The CDR3 length is 16 residues. Trimming took 5 bases from V and 5 from J, leaving 17 bases between them. Germline V gives CDR1 KGHDR, CDR2 SFDVKD. CDR3 sequence reads: CATSAGRVWGNEKLFF. CDR3 bases: TGTGCCACCAGTGCAGGCAGGGTGTGGGGCAATGAAAAACTGTTTTTT.

This clone was found once. The chain combines TRBV24-1 with TRBJ2-3; TRBD2 matches at 10 bases. CDR3 length: 14 amino acids. CDR1 and CDR2 from the germline V gene are KGHDR and SFDVKD. Trimming cost V 6 bases and J 6 bases; bases outside gene matches: 5. The CDR3 DNA follows: TGTGCCACCAGTTGGGGTAGCGGGGGGGATACGCAGTATTTT. Its protein product is CATSWGSGGDTQYF.

V usage is TRBV7-8 and J usage is TRBJ2-2; a possible D gene is TRBD1 (5 bases). The germline V gene encodes CDR1 SGHVS and CDR2 FQNEAQ. Trimming pared 4 bases from V and 6 bases from J, leaving 18 bases between. The CDR3 runs 16 residues. In nucleotides, the CDR3 is TGTGCCAGCAGCTCAGACAGAATCCCCGGGCCCGGGGAGCTGTTTTTT. Translation gives CASSSDRIPGPGELFF.

V and J are TRBV11-2 and TRBJ2-7; 8 positions match TRBD1. V shed 7 bases and J 5 bases; nucleotides not matched to a gene: 10. Per germline, CDR1 SGHAT and CDR2 FQNNGV. The CDR3 length is 14 residues. Written as DNA, the CDR3 is TGTGCCAGCACTAGGACAGGGAATGAGGACGAGCAGTACTTC. Translation gives CASTRTGNEDEQYF.

As concerns this clone: A junction boundary mismatches the germline segment, possibly from a read error. This chain links TRBV30 with TRBJ2-3, with 8 bases identical to TRBD1. CDR3 length equals 15 residues. Germline V gene lookup returns CDR1 GTSNPN and CDR2 SVGIG (reference sequence). CDR3 sequence (DNA): TGTGCCTGGAGTGTGAAGGCAGGGGGCACGGATACGCAGTATTTT. As protein: CAWSVKAGGTDTQYF.